At least ten counts were recorded for the clone carrying this TCR beta chain. Its specificity is unknown. Through Arm-PCR of CDR3 regions and iRepertoire HTBI primers, TCR beta libraries were built. TCRdb analysed the multiplex PCR reads with MiXCR anew, one entry per CDR3 protein. Counted here are 350,000 to 450,000 distinct CDR3 sequences, under 15% occurring once; the ten biggest clones make up over 15%. The germline CDR1 and CDR2 sequences are SQVTM and ANQGSEA. CDR3 length: 14 residues. The trim removed 4 bases at V and 6 bases at J, leaving 8 bases unmatched. This sample was taken from a study of regulatory T cells in long-lasting Graves disease. The time point: newly diagnosed GD, antithyroid drugs for less than 3 months. Extracted RNA from PBMCs served as the source of the TCR library. General study findings and limits: Persistent cases of Graves' showed reduced TCR diversity relative to newly diagnosed patients.

These data are also associated with another study on T cells in Graves' hyperthyroidism and ophthalmopathy.

The chain carries TRBV29-1 and TRBJ2-7, with 11 bases identical to TRBD2. The TCR originated in a woman between 25 and 40 years old with Graves disease. The sample here was peripheral blood mononuclear cells (PBMCs), taken at new diagnosis, from a patient treated with antithyroid drugs. The CDR3 is CSVAGLAGGREQYF. The CDR3 nucleotides read TGCAGCGTTGCCGGGCTAGCGGGGGGCCGCGAGCAGTACTTC.